This T cell receptor (beta chain) was retrieved from a study of regulatory T cells in long-lasting Graves disease. To make TCR beta libraries, researchers used iRepertoire HTBI primers and Arm-PCR of CDR3 regions. TCRdb called the multiplex PCR reads again in MiXCR, with one record for every CDR3 protein. The sample gives under 300,000 distinct CDR3 sequences, over 20% of which show up once; approximately 15% is in the top ten. The time point: newly diagnosed GD, antithyroid drugs for less than 3 months. TCR sequences were obtained from RNA taken from PBMCs. Many counts were recorded for this clonotype. The sample was peripheral blood mononuclear cells (PBMCs), taken at new diagnosis, from a patient treated with antithyroid drugs. The clonotype comes from a female donor with Graves disease.

The CDR3 DNA follows: TGTGCCAGCAGCTTAGATCGCGGGCCCCCTTACAATGAGCAGTTCTTC. Translation gives CASSLDRGPPYNEQFF. The chain joins TRBV11-2 to TRBJ2-1; D may be TRBD2 (5 bases). The germline V gene has CDR1 SGHAT and CDR2 FQNNGV. V was shortened by 0 bases and J by 4 bases, with 13 bases between the two germline ends. The CDR3 length is 16 residues.